The clone carrying this T cell receptor beta chain came up a few times. Its antigen is not known. This entry comes from a study of response to subunit inactivated influenza vaccine. General study findings and limits: The authors suggested that every seasonal influenza vaccination recruits few new T cells.

TCRdb processed the RT-PCR reads anew with MiXCR; each CDR3 protein has one entry. The sample carries approximately 520,000 distinct CDR3 sequences, over 25% recorded once. Trimming left V 3 bases short and J 1 base short, with 11 bases between. CDR3 size: 14 residues. Germline loops: CDR1 SGHDT, CDR2 YYEEEE. The sequence was collected from a man aged 50 to 60 who received an inactivated influenza vaccine. This chain uses TRBV5-6 with TRBJ2-7; the D gene is possibly TRBD2 (5 bases). The source material was CD4+ T cells sorted from PBMCs, sampled more than 4 days after vaccination. CDR3 sequence: CASSSNPGSYEQYF. The CDR3 DNA reads as TGTGCCAGCAGCTCCAATCCGGGATCCTACGAGCAGTACTTC.